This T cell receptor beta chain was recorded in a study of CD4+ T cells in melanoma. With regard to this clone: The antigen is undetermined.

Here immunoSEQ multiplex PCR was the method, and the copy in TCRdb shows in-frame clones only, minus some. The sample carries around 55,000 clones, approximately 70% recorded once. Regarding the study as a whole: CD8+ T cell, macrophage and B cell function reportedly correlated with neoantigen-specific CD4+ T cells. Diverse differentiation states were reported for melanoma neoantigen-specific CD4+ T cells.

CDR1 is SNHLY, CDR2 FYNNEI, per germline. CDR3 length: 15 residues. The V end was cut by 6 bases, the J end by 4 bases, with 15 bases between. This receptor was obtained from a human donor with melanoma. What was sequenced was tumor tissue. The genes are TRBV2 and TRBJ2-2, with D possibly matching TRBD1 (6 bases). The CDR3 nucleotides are TGTGCCAGCAGGGGGGACACCGCGGGCACCGGGGAGCTGTTTTTT. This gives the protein CASRGDTAGTGELFF.